Below, one TCR beta chain is given with its context. What it binds is unknown. Multiplex touch-down PCR with TRB-A/B primers amplified rearranged V-D-J TRB sequences. TCRdb passed the multiplex PCR reads through MiXCR, listing each CDR3 protein once. The sample holds about 480 distinct CDR3 sequences; 20% to 25% are singletons and the top ten take less than 70%. TCR beta rearrangements were amplified from peripheral blood genomic DNA. These data originate in a study of T cell repertoires in aging, cancer and after chemotherapy. CDR3 length equals 12 residues. Per the germline V gene, CDR1 is MDHEN and CDR2 is SYDVKM. V lost 5 bases and J 4 bases, leaving 8 bases between the germline ends. Study-wide findings and caveats: Rebound thymic output was suggested by rising median generation probability during chemotherapy in each cancer cohort. Age-matched healthy donors had significantly more diverse, less clonal blood TCR repertoires than untreated cancer patients. Hematological cancer patients had lymphoid organ infiltration that may impair thymic emigration or T cell expansion. In cancer patients, declining TCR diversity with age involved lost richness and lost evenness.

The chain links TRBV28 to TRBJ1-2, with a tentative D call TRBD1 (6 bases). This sequence originates from a human donor with a blood cancer. The donor label of this sample is uncertain. The source material was blood. The CDR3 loop is CASSDRIYGYTF. In DNA form, the CDR3 reads TGTGCCAGCAGTGACAGGATCTATGGCTACACCTTC.